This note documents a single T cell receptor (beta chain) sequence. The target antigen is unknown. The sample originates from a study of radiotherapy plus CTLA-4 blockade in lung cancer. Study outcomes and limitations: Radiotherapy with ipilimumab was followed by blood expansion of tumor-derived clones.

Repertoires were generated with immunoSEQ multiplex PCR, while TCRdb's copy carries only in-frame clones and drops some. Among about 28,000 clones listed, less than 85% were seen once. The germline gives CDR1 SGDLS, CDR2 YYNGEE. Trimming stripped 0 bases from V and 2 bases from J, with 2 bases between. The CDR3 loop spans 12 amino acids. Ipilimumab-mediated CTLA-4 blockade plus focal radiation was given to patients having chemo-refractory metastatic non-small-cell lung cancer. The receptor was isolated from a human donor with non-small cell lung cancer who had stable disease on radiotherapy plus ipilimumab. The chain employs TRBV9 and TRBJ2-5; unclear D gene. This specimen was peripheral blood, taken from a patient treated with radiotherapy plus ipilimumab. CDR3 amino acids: CASSVGQETQYF. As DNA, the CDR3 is TGTGCCAGCAGCGTAGGGCAAGAGACCCAGTACTTC.